Included here is one T cell receptor beta chain sequence, with context. Individuals aged 18 to 89 years were recruited from 24 US areas. The sample is drawn from a study of blood T cell repertoires in COVID-19. Study information: Sources were T cells, B-cell-depleted T cells, or PBMCs; the material itself was cDNA or gDNA.

Source study methods: By means of reference gene primer amplification, nucleated cell counts were estimated. Profiling relied on immunoSEQ multiplex PCR, and the TCRdb table lists in-frame clones only, not all of them. The V and J calls and clone size were taken over from that table, and D and trimming were inferred from the DNA. Counted here are around 320,000 clones, about 90% occurring once; the ten biggest clones make up 2.9%. This CDR3 has 15 residues. The germline V gene has CDR1 SGDLS and CDR2 YYNGEE. With 4 bases removed from V and 6 bases from J, the gap between germline ends came to 19 bases.

What was sequenced was PBMCs or T cells enriched from blood (not recorded which). The rearrangement links TRBV9 to TRBJ1-1; the D gene is possibly TRBD1 (5 bases). The origin of this receptor is a woman between 50 and 59 years old who had been exposed to COVID-19. The CDR3 loop reads CASSPAGRGDAEAFF. CDR3 bases: TGTGCCAGCAGCCCAGCGGGGCGGGGCGATGCTGAAGCTTTCTTT.